These 18 T cell receptor beta chains came from one sample sequenced in a study of T cell repertoires in aging, cancer and after chemotherapy. TCR beta rearrangements were amplified from peripheral blood genomic DNA. Rearranged V-D-J TRB sequences were amplified with a mixed TRB-A/B primer pool. TCRdb reanalysed the multiplex PCR reads using MiXCR and keeps one entry per CDR3 protein. The sample consists of 2,500 to 3,000 distinct CDR3 sequences, roughly 40% of them appearing once. Specimen: blood. The origin of the receptors is a human donor with a blood cancer.

This clonotype was seen more than once but under ten times. The V and J genes are TRBV20-1 and TRBJ2-7, with D possibly being TRBD2 (5 bases). With 0 bases removed from V and 7 bases from J, the gap between germline ends came to 19 bases. The CDR3 is made up of 15 amino acids. Germline V gene lookup returns CDR1 DFQATT and CDR2 SNEGSKA (reference sequence). The CDR3 here is CSARDRDTATREQYF. The CDR3 nucleotides read TGCAGTGCTAGAGATCGGGATACTGCAACTAGGGAGCAGTACTTC.

V is TRBV15 and J is TRBJ2-1; D unresolved. The V gene lost 4 bases and the J gene lost 5 bases, with 15 bases spanning the gap. Looked up from germline, CDR1 is LNHNV and CDR2 is YYDKDF (reference sequence). The CDR3 is made up of 15 amino acids. CDR3 protein: CATSTLQTTHNEQFF. DNA for the CDR3: TGTGCCACCAGCACCCTACAGACGACTCACAATGAGCAGTTCTTC. The complete variable domain, with remaining parts taken from reference TRBV15 and TRBJ2-1, reads DAMVIQNPRYQVTQFGKPVTLSCSQTLNHNVMYWYQQKSSQAPKLLFHYYDKDFNNEADTPDNFQSRRPNTSFCFLDIRSPGLGDTAMYLCATSTLQTTHNEQFFGPGTRLTVL.

V gene TRBV15 combines with J gene TRBJ2-1; 8 positions match TRBD1. CDR1 is LNHNV and CDR2 is YYDKDF in the germline V gene (reference sequence). The junction had 6 bases not matched to a gene; V was cut back by 5 bases and J by 0 bases. CDR3 size: 16 residues. DNA for the CDR3: TGTGCCACCAGCGCCCGACAGGGGCGCTCCTACAATGAGCAGTTCTTC. This encodes CATSARQGRSYNEQFF.

This clonotype was seen more than once but under ten times. The chain is built from TRBV12-3 or TRBV12-4 and TRBJ2-1; D remains unclear. CDR3 length equals 12 residues. V was cut by 6 bases and J by 7 bases, with 10 bases left in between. The DNA of the CDR3 is TGTGCCAGCAGCCTCGGCCTAAATGAGCAGTTCTTC. This sequence encodes CASSLGLNEQFF.

This chain joins TRBV27 and TRBJ1-5; 7 bases match TRBD1. V was pared by 10 bases and J by 3 bases, with 6 bases of the junction left unmatched. Per germline, CDR1 MNHEY and CDR2 SMNVEV (reference sequence). This CDR3 spans 13 amino acids. The CDR3 loop is CATSDRVNQPQHF. The CDR3 DNA reads TGTGCCACCTCCGACAGGGTCAATCAGCCCCAGCATTTT.

The chain employs TRBV18 and TRBJ2-7; unclear D gene. The germline V gene has CDR1 KGHSH and CDR2 LQKENI. This CDR3 is built from 13 residues. V gave up 4 bases and J gave up 3 bases, with 10 bases separating them. This CDR3 is CASSQDVGYEQYF. CDR3 sequence (DNA): TGTGCCAGCTCACAGGACGTCGGCTACGAGCAGTACTTC.

The chain recombines TRBV7-9 with TRBJ2-2, with D perhaps TRBD1 or TRBD2 (5 bases each). This CDR3 has 17 amino acids. Germline V gene data show CDR1 as SEHNR and CDR2 as FQNEAQ (reference sequence). V was clipped by 5 bases and J by 2 bases, with 18 bases between them. CDR3: CASSTPRDGINTGELFF. The CDR3 DNA sequence: TGTGCCAGCAGCACCCCCCGGGACGGAATCAACACCGGGGAGCTGTTTTTT. The variable domain in full, with the rest retrieved from reference TRBV7-9 and TRBJ2-2, is DTGVSQNPRHKITKRGQNVTFRCDPISEHNRLYWYRQTLGQGPEFLTYFQNEAQLEKSRLLSDRFSAERPKGSFSTLEIQRTEQGDSAMYLCASSTPRDGINTGELFFGEGSRLTVL.

This clonotype showed up just a few times. This chain links TRBV7-9 with TRBJ2-3, with a possible D match to TRBD1 (6 bases). The CDR3 spans 11 residues. V lost 10 bases and J lost 3, with 8 bases in between. Germline-derived CDR1 and CDR2 are SEHNR and FQNEAQ (reference sequence). In nucleotides, the CDR3 is TGTGCCACAGGGGAGACAGATACGCAGTATTTT. Translation: CATGETDTQYF.

This chain links TRBV12-3 or TRBV12-4 with TRBJ1-2; 8 bases are a match to TRBD1. This CDR3 has 14 residues. J gave up 8 bases and V 11 bases, and 16 bases lay outside the gene matches. CDR3 sequence reads: CAARGQGAVEGYTF. The CDR3 region has the DNA TGTGCCGCTCGGGGGCAGGGGGCGGTGGAGGGCTACACCTTC.

About this clonotype itself: Given a much more abundant clone one base away, this may be a read error. J is TRBJ1-2 and V is TRBV28; the match to TRBD1 covers 8 bases. From germline, CDR1 is MDHEN and CDR2 SYDVKM. This CDR3 has 13 amino acids. In DNA form, the CDR3 reads TGTCCCAGCAGAGGACAGGGTAACTATGGCTACACCTTC. Its translation: CPSRGQGNYGYTF.

The rearrangement uses TRBV6-5 and TRBJ2-7, with D unresolved. Trimming took 8 bases from V and 3 from J, leaving 11 bases between them. Germline loops: CDR1 MNHEY, CDR2 SVGAGI. This CDR3 region has 12 residues. CDR3 in amino acids: CASSPHNYEQYF. The CDR3 bases are TGTGCCAGCTCACCGCACAACTACGAGCAGTACTTC.

This clonotype was picked up a small number of times. The chain has TRBV29-1 and TRBJ2-1; 7 bases map to TRBD1. The ends lost 5 bases at V and 4 bases at J; junction bases unmatched: 5. CDR1 and CDR2 (germline): SQVTM, ANQGSEA. CDR3 length: 13 residues. Here the CDR3 reads CSVRGGRYNEQFF. The CDR3 DNA is TGCAGCGTTAGAGGGGGCCGGTACAATGAGCAGTTCTTC.

The V gene is TRBV20-1, the J gene TRBJ2-1; a possible D gene is TRBD2 (6 bases). V dropped 1 base and J dropped 5 bases, with 12 bases sitting between them. The CDR3 consists of 14 residues. In germline, CDR1 is DFQATT, CDR2 SNEGSKA (reference sequence). The CDR3 region is CSARASVGNNEQFF. Written as DNA, the CDR3 is TGCAGTGCTAGAGCTAGCGTCGGGAACAATGAGCAGTTCTTC.

This clonotype was picked up a small number of times. The gene calls are TRBV27 and TRBJ1-4, with 7 bases matching TRBD1. Germline CDR1 reads MNHEY; CDR2 reads SMNVEV (reference sequence). The CDR3 has 14 residues. V dropped 3 bases and J dropped 7; count of bases not matched to a gene: 5. CDR3 nucleotide sequence: TGTGCCAGCAGTTTGCGACAGGGCGGTGAAAAACTGTTTTTT. Protein: CASSLRQGGEKLFF.

This clonotype was counted only a few times. The rearrangement joins TRBV10-1 to TRBJ2-1; no firm D call. The length of the CDR3 is 13 residues. The germline V and J ends were trimmed by 3 bases and 9 bases, with 12 bases remaining between them. CDR1 and CDR2 from the germline V gene are WNHNN and SYGVQD (reference sequence). CDR3 DNA sequence: TGCGCCAGCAGTGATCAACTGACGAGTGAGCAGTTCTTC. As protein: CASSDQLTSEQFF.

This clonotype ranks as medium-sized. The J gene is TRBJ2-1, the V gene TRBV19, with TRBD2 identical over 10 bases. Per germline, CDR1 LNHDA and CDR2 SQIVND (reference sequence). Losses at the gene ends were 2 bases for V and 0 bases for J; bases not matched to a gene: 1. The CDR3 is made up of 16 amino acids. This chain's CDR3 is CASSITSGASYNEQFF. The CDR3 DNA is TGTGCCAGTAGTATAACTAGCGGGGCCTCCTACAATGAGCAGTTCTTC.

This clonotype has a handful of counts. The chain carries TRBV24-1 and TRBJ1-2, with TRBD1 as a possible D gene (6 bases). This CDR3 is built from 15 residues. Between the trimmed V and J ends, which lost 3 bases and 6 bases, there was a span of 16 bases. CDR1 is KGHDR and CDR2 is SFDVKD in the germline V gene. In DNA form, the CDR3 reads TGTGCCACCAGTGATAGGGGGGTCCGAGTGGATGGCTACACCTTC. It encodes CATSDRGVRVDGYTF.

This clonotype was counted a few times. The rearrangement links TRBV5-1 to TRBJ1-1; weak D call: TRBD1 (5 bases). This CDR3 is 14 amino acids long. Germline loops: CDR1 SGHRS, CDR2 YFSETQ. The V end was cut by 3 bases, the J end by 2 bases, with 11 bases between. The CDR3 protein is CASSSSTVNTEAFF. The CDR3 DNA sequence: TGCGCCAGCAGCTCCTCGACAGTTAACACTGAAGCTTTCTTT.